This passage covers 11 T cell receptor beta chains from one sample sequenced in a study of T cell repertoires in cytomegalovirus infection. TCRdb fed the reads into MiXCR, producing one record per CDR3 protein. The sample records some 150,000 distinct CDR3 sequences, 23% being singletons. The specimen was PBMCs. The receptors shown here come from a human donor in good health (CMV status not recorded). Some clones in this sample may be carry-over from other donors' samples.

V usage is TRBV10-3 and J usage is TRBJ1-1; D perhaps matches TRBD1 (5 bases). Trimming left V 6 bases short and J 4 bases short, with 15 bases between. Germline CDR1 reads ENHRY; CDR2 reads SYGVKD. The CDR3 loop spans 14 amino acids. CDR3 nucleotides: TGTGCCATCAGAAGAGGTCAGGGAAGCACTGAAGCTTTCTTT. Translated: CAIRRGQGSTEAFF.

V usage is TRBV7-4 and J usage is TRBJ2-7; D perhaps matches TRBD2 (5 bases). This CDR3 region has 15 residues. Germline CDR1 reads SGHVT; CDR2 reads SQSDAQ. V was shortened by 1 base and J by 5 bases, with 15 bases between the two germline ends. CDR3 nucleotides: TGTGCCAGCAGCTTAGTGGCTGGGAGAAAGAACGAGCAGTACTTC. This gives the protein CASSLVAGRKNEQYF.

This clonotype was seen ten or more times. The chain links TRBV6-6 to TRBJ2-1; D remains unclear. Trimming took off 0 bases at V and 4 bases at J, with 7 bases between the two ends. The CDR3 is 14 amino acids. Germline V CDR1 and CDR2: MNHNY, SVGAGI (reference sequence). CDR3 bases: TGTGCCAGCAGTTACTCGACGAGTTACAATGAGCAGTTCTTC. Its protein is CASSYSTSYNEQFF.

This clonotype was detected ten times or more. CDR3 region: CASSPMTGTSGNIQYF. Written as DNA, the CDR3 is TGTGCCAGCAGCCCCATGACCGGGACTAGCGGGAACATTCAGTACTTC. The V call is TRBV7-8, the J call TRBJ2-4; 12 bases line up with TRBD2. Losses at the gene ends were 5 bases for V and 7 bases for J; bases not matched to a gene: 9. This CDR3 is 16 amino acids long. Germline CDR1 is SGHVS and CDR2 is FQNEAQ.

The V gene is TRBV5-1, the J gene TRBJ2-1; 9 bases map to TRBD2. This CDR3 contains 15 residues. V trimming: 4 bases; J trimming: 8 bases; junction bases outside the gene matches: 10. Germline-derived CDR1 and CDR2 are SGHRS and YFSETQ. CDR3 bases: TGCGCCAGCAGCCAATTAGCGGGAGTAGGCTATGAGCAGTTCTTC. Residues: CASSQLAGVGYEQFF.

The CDR3: CASSQDLGVREQYF. As DNA, the CDR3 is TGTGCCAGCAGCCAAGATCTGGGGGTTCGCGAGCAGTACTTC. The V gene is TRBV4-2, the J gene TRBJ2-7, with D perhaps TRBD1 or TRBD2 (5 bases each). The length of the CDR3 is 14 residues. Germline CDR1 reads LGHNA; CDR2 reads YNFKEQ. V gave up 0 bases and J gave up 6 bases, with 12 bases separating them.

This clonotype was seen a few times. V usage is TRBV12-3 or TRBV12-4 and J usage is TRBJ2-7; D call uncertain. Between the trimmed V and J ends, which lost 1 base and 2 bases, there was a span of 12 bases. The CDR3 sequence is 15 residues long. The CDR3 reads CASSLGKLGPYEQYF. Here the CDR3 DNA reads TGTGCCAGCAGTTTAGGGAAGTTGGGTCCCTACGAGCAGTACTTC.

The genes are TRBV15 and TRBJ2-3; D ambiguous. Trimming removed 0 bases from V and 2 bases from J, with 12 bases in between. CDR1 is LNHNV, CDR2 YYDKDF, per germline (reference sequence). The CDR3 is 16 residues long. Written as DNA, the CDR3 is TGTGCCACCAGCAGAGATCATCTGGGTACCACAGATACGCAGTATTTT. It codes for CATSRDHLGTTDTQYF.

The genes are TRBV2 and TRBJ2-1; TRBD1 aligns across 7 bases. V was clipped by 0 bases and J by 5 bases; unmatched bases: 4. There are 15 residues in the CDR3. Germline CDR1 SNHLY, CDR2 FYNNEI. The CDR3 DNA sequence: TGTGCCAGCAGTGAAGCGGGGACAGCGAACAATGAGCAGTTCTTC. Translation gives CASSEAGTANNEQFF.

The chain employs TRBV12-3 or TRBV12-4 and TRBJ1-1; D is ambiguous. V lost 5 bases, J lost 8 bases, and 9 bases lay in between. This CDR3 region has 11 residues. In DNA, the CDR3 is TGTGCCAGCAGTAGGAGTCTGGAAGCTTTCTTT. Translation gives CASSRSLEAFF.

The chain links TRBV4-1 to TRBJ1-5; maybe TRBD1 (6 bases). V was shortened by 0 bases and J by 2 bases, with 11 bases between the two germline ends. The germline gives CDR1 MGHRA, CDR2 YSYEKL. This CDR3 comprises 16 residues. CDR3 in amino acids: CASSQDVGGRNQPQHF. The CDR3 DNA reads TGCGCCAGCAGCCAAGATGTGGGGGGCCGCAATCAGCCCCAGCATTTT.